This TCR beta chain was recovered during a study of T cell responses to AZD1222 COVID-19 vaccine. Here immunoSEQ multiplex PCR was the method, and the copy in TCRdb shows in-frame clones only, minus some. The sample contains tens of thousands of clones, more than 75% of which appear only once. Trimming cost V 1 base and J 2 bases, with 14 bases left between them. Germline V gene sequence: CDR1 SEHNR, CDR2 FQNEAQ (reference sequence). This CDR3 has 16 amino acids. Material: peripheral blood, obtained on day 0 of AZD1222 vaccination. The receptor was isolated from an adult in good health. The chain employs TRBV7-9 and TRBJ1-2, with D unresolved. CDR3 sequence reads: CASSLEAAGGNYGYTF. The CDR3 nucleotides read TGTGCCAGCAGCTTAGAGGCGGCAGGTGGGAACTATGGCTACACCTTC.